What follows describes a single T cell receptor (beta chain). What it recognizes is unknown. The data stem from a study of blood T cells in healthy people across ages. The study's findings and limits: Calculation of diversity from one million T cells yielded estimates considered to be underestimates. No one knew whether donors had CMV, which possibly confounded expanded clonotype changes.

The authors ran a second PCR of about 6 to 12 cycles using a sample-barcoded 5' primer and a J-beta primer mix. Every cDNA molecule bore a tag from a template-switch adaptor containing 12 random nucleotides. TCRdb redid the calling of the 5' RACE reads with MiXCR, one entry per CDR3 protein. Here the sample spans 750,000 to 950,000 distinct CDR3 sequences, about 27% being singletons. A further study also used this sample, focusing on T cells of mothers and their children. As that study records: Mothers yielded over 8.5 million CDR3 reads, children 2.5 million to 3.5 million each.

This clonotype was obtained from a woman aged 35 to 49 in good health. Sequences were obtained from blood.

The CDR3 spells CASSFHPSYGYTF. The CDR3 nucleotides read TGTGCCAGCAGTTTCCATCCATCGTATGGCTACACCTTC. This chain joins TRBV28 and TRBJ1-2; D ambiguous. Germline CDR1 MDHEN, CDR2 SYDVKM. Trimming removed 3 bases at V and 5 bases at J, with 10 bases between. The CDR3 spans 13 residues.